This TCR beta chain is drawn from a study of identifying expanded T cells in peripheral blood. V lost 0 bases, J lost 1 base, and 5 bases stayed unmatched. The CDR3 covers 16 residues. The germline gives CDR1 SGHRS, CDR2 YFSETQ. With regard to this clone: What it recognizes is unknown.

Study results and caveats: Approximately 1.1 clones differed between technical replicates, versus around 15 and 18 over time. Across healthy donors, higher total template counts meant significantly greater roughly 2-week count variance.

Assay used: immunoSEQ multiplex PCR; TCRdb lists only in-frame clones, some missing. Of 75,000 to 90,000 clones in the sample, about 90% were seen once. During the collection period, no donor immune events like infections were recorded. The chain is built from TRBV5-1 and TRBJ2-3; 7 positions match TRBD2. Specimen: blood. This clonotype was sampled from a person aged 18 to 75 in good health. This chain's CDR3 is CASSLVRGSGTDTQYF. In DNA, the CDR3 is TGCGCCAGCAGCTTGGTACGCGGGAGCGGCACAGATACGCAGTATTTT.